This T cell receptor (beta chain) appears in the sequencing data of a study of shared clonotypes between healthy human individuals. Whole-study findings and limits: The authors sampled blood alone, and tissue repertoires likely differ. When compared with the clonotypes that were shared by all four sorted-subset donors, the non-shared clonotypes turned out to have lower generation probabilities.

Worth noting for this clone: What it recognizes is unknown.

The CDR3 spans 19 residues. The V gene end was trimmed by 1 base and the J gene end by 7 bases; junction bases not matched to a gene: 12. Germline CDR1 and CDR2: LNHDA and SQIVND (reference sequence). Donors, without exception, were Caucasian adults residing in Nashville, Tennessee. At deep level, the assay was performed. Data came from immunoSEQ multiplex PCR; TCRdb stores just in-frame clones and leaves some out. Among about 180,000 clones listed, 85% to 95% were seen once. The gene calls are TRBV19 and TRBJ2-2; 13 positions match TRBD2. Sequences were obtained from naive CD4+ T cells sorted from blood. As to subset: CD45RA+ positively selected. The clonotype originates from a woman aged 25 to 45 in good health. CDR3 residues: CASSIVPKLAGGPNGELFF. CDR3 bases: TGTGCCAGTAGTATAGTCCCCAAACTAGCGGGAGGGCCGAACGGGGAGCTGTTTTTT.